These 5 T cell receptor beta chains were sequenced from one sample in a study of T cell responses to AZD1222 COVID-19 vaccine. Libraries were prepared by immunoSEQ multiplex PCR; TCRdb keeps only in-frame clonotypes and omits some of them. The table includes fewer than 150,000 clones, 87% detected once. The sample was peripheral blood, taken on day 0 of AZD1222 vaccination. The receptors come from an adult in good health.

The table lists this clone with a few counts. The V call is TRBV7-8, the J call TRBJ1-5, with D tentatively TRBD1 (5 bases). The CDR3 extends over 14 amino acids. CDR1 is SGHVS and CDR2 is FQNEAQ in the germline V gene. Trimming cost V 4 bases and J 7 bases, with 14 bases left between them. The CDR3 nucleotides are TGTGCCAGCAGCTCCAGACAGAGCGGCCAGCCCCAGCATTTT. It codes for CASSSRQSGQPQHF. The full variable domain, rest sourced from reference TRBV7-8 and TRBJ1-5, is GAGVSQSPRYKVAKRGQDVALRCDPISGHVSLFWYQQALGQGPEFLTYFQNEAQLDKSGLPSDRFFAERPEGSVSTLKIQRTQQEDSAVYLCASSSRQSGQPQHFGDGTRLSIL.

The J gene is TRBJ1-1, the V gene TRBV19; tentative D call: TRBD1 (5 bases). Germline CDR1 LNHDA, CDR2 SQIVND (reference sequence). V lost 1 base and J 5 bases, leaving 8 bases between the germline ends. This CDR3 has 13 amino acids. The chain's CDR3 is CASSIVPGTEAFF. DNA of the CDR3: TGTGCCAGTAGTATAGTCCCAGGGACTGAAGCTTTCTTT.

The chain uses TRBV19 and TRBJ1-1; TRBD1 aligns across 8 bases. V lost 7 bases and J lost 2; bases outside the gene matches: 6. Germline V lookup: CDR1 LNHDA, CDR2 SQIVND (reference sequence). The length of the CDR3 is 14 residues. The CDR3 here is CASMPGGLNTEAFF. The CDR3 DNA sequence: TGTGCCAGTATGCCAGGGGGCCTCAACACTGAAGCTTTCTTT.

The chain uses TRBV19 and TRBJ1-5, with 8 bases aligning to TRBD1. The CDR3 spans 16 residues. Germline lookup yields CDR1 LNHDA and CDR2 SQIVND (reference sequence). The trim removed 5 bases at V and 0 bases at J, leaving 6 bases unmatched. In DNA, the CDR3 is TGTGCCAGTAGTCCACGACAGGGGAATAGCAATCAGCCCCAGCATTTT. This encodes CASSPRQGNSNQPQHF. Looking up the rest from reference TRBV19 and TRBJ1-5 gives the full variable domain: DGGITQSPKYLFRKEGQNVTLSCEQNLNHDAMYWYRQDPGQGLRLIYYSQIVNDFQKGDIAEGYSVSREKKESFPLTVTSAQKNPTAFYLCASSPRQGNSNQPQHFGDGTRLSIL.

The chain has TRBV10-3 and TRBJ2-1; D might be TRBD1 (6 bases). The CDR3 loop spans 13 amino acids. Germline values: CDR1 ENHRY, CDR2 SYGVKD. Trimming pared 0 bases from V and 7 bases from J, leaving 7 bases between. The DNA of the CDR3 is TGTGCCATCAGTGAGTCAGGGGGTAATGAGCAGTTCTTC. It yields the protein CAISESGGNEQFF.